Listed here are 8 T cell receptor beta chains from one sample, sequenced in a study of PD-1 blockade in mismatch repair-deficient tumors. Libraries were prepared by immunoSEQ multiplex PCR; TCRdb keeps only in-frame clonotypes and omits some of them. The table includes 15,000 or so clones, approximately 82% detected once. Material: PBMCs, obtained less than 15 weeks after starting pembrolizumab. The receptors were gathered from an adult with mismatch repair-deficient cancer.

This chain uses TRBV12-5 with TRBJ2-1; TRBD1 aligns across 7 bases. The CDR3 totals 15 residues. The ends lost 5 bases at V and 3 bases at J; junction bases unmatched: 7. CDR1 is LGHNT, CDR2 FRNRAP, per germline. The CDR3, as DNA: TGTGCTAGTGGTCAGGGGGACAACCACTACAATGAGCAGTTCTTC. It is translated as CASGQGDNHYNEQFF. The whole variable domain, filled in from reference TRBV12-5 and TRBJ2-1, reads DARVTQTPRHKVTEMGQEVTMRCQPILGHNTVFWYRQTMMQGLELLAYFRNRAPLDDSGMPKDRFSAEMPDATLATLKIQPSEPRDSAVYFCASGQGDNHYNEQFFGPGTRLTVL.

The chain joins TRBV28 to TRBJ2-5; D is uncertain. Germline assignment: CDR1 MDHEN and CDR2 SYDVKM. Deletions cut 6 bases from V and 5 bases from J, with 4 bases between. CDR3 length: 10 amino acids. In DNA, the CDR3 is TGTGCCAGCAGCGGTGAGACCCAGTACTTC. This encodes CASSGETQYF. The full variable domain, with the rest looked up from reference TRBV28 and TRBJ2-5, is DVKVTQSSRYLVKRTGEKVFLECVQDMDHENMFWYRQDPGLGLRLIYFSYDVKMKEKGDIPEGYSVSREKKERFSLILESASTNQTSMYLCASSGETQYFGPGTRLLVL.

The J gene is TRBJ1-5, the V gene TRBV5-1; 8 bases fit TRBD1. Trimming cost V 9 bases and J 11 bases; bases outside gene matches: 22. This CDR3 has 16 amino acids. Germline values: CDR1 SGHRS, CDR2 YFSETQ. CDR3 sequence reads: CATLLKDRGDLGAQHF. The DNA of the CDR3 is TGCGCCACCTTGTTAAAAGACAGGGGAGACCTAGGAGCCCAGCATTTT.

The rearrangement joins TRBV7-3 to TRBJ1-2; TRBD1 matches 12 bases. This CDR3 has 14 residues. Per the germline V gene, CDR1 is SGHTA and CDR2 is FQGTGA. Trimming took 4 bases from V and 5 from J; bases not matched to a gene: 2. CDR3 in DNA: TGTGCCAGCAGCTCGGGACAGGGGGCATATGGCTACACCTTC. Protein sequence: CASSSGQGAYGYTF.

The genes are TRBV13 and TRBJ1-2; no definite D call. Germline V gene data show CDR1 as PRHDT and CDR2 as FYEKMQ (reference sequence). The CDR3 sequence is 13 residues long. V lost 6 bases and J lost 4, with 12 bases in between. DNA for the CDR3: TGTGCCAGCAGTAAACGGGGTACCTATGGCTACACCTTC. This encodes CASSKRGTYGYTF. Filled out from reference TRBV13 and TRBJ1-2, the complete variable domain reads AAGVIQSPRHLIKEKRETATLKCYPIPRHDTVYWYQQGPGQDPQFLISFYEKMQSDKGSIPDRFSAQQFSDYHSELNMSSLELGDSALYFCASSKRGTYGYTFGSGTRLTVV.

This clone was picked up a small number of times. The rearrangement joins TRBV18 to TRBJ2-7; 8 nucleotides align to TRBD2. V was clipped by 3 bases and J by 0 bases; unmatched bases: 7. Per germline, CDR1 KGHSH and CDR2 LQKENI. The CDR3 loop spans 16 amino acids. The DNA for the CDR3 is TGTGCCAGCTCACCGTTGAGCGGGAGAAGCTCCTACGAGCAGTACTTC. As protein: CASSPLSGRSSYEQYF. The whole variable domain, remainder taken from reference TRBV18 and TRBJ2-7, is NAGVMQNPRHLVRRRGQEARLRCSPMKGHSHVYWYRQLPEEGLKFMVYLQKENIIDESGMPKERFSAEFPKEGPSILRIQQVVRGDSAAYFCASSPLSGRSSYEQYFGPGTRLTVT.

This chain connects TRBV7-9 to TRBJ1-4, with a possible D match to TRBD1 (5 bases). The germline V and J ends were trimmed by 6 bases and 4 bases, with 21 bases remaining between them. Per the germline V gene, CDR1 is SEHNR and CDR2 is FQNEAQ (reference sequence). This CDR3 region has 17 residues. CDR3 sequence (DNA): TGTGCCAGCAGTTTTAGACAGACATCGTTCCGTAATGAAAAACTGTTTTTT. Its translation is CASSFRQTSFRNEKLFF.

The gene calls are TRBV28 and TRBJ2-2; D possibly corresponds to TRBD1 (5 bases). This CDR3 contains 12 residues. Germline V gene data show CDR1 as MDHEN and CDR2 as SYDVKM. Trimming removed 11 bases at V and 4 bases at J, with 11 bases between. The CDR3 DNA reads as TGTGCCGCAAGGGGCGGCACCGGGGAGCTGTTTTTT. Protein sequence: CAARGGTGELFF.